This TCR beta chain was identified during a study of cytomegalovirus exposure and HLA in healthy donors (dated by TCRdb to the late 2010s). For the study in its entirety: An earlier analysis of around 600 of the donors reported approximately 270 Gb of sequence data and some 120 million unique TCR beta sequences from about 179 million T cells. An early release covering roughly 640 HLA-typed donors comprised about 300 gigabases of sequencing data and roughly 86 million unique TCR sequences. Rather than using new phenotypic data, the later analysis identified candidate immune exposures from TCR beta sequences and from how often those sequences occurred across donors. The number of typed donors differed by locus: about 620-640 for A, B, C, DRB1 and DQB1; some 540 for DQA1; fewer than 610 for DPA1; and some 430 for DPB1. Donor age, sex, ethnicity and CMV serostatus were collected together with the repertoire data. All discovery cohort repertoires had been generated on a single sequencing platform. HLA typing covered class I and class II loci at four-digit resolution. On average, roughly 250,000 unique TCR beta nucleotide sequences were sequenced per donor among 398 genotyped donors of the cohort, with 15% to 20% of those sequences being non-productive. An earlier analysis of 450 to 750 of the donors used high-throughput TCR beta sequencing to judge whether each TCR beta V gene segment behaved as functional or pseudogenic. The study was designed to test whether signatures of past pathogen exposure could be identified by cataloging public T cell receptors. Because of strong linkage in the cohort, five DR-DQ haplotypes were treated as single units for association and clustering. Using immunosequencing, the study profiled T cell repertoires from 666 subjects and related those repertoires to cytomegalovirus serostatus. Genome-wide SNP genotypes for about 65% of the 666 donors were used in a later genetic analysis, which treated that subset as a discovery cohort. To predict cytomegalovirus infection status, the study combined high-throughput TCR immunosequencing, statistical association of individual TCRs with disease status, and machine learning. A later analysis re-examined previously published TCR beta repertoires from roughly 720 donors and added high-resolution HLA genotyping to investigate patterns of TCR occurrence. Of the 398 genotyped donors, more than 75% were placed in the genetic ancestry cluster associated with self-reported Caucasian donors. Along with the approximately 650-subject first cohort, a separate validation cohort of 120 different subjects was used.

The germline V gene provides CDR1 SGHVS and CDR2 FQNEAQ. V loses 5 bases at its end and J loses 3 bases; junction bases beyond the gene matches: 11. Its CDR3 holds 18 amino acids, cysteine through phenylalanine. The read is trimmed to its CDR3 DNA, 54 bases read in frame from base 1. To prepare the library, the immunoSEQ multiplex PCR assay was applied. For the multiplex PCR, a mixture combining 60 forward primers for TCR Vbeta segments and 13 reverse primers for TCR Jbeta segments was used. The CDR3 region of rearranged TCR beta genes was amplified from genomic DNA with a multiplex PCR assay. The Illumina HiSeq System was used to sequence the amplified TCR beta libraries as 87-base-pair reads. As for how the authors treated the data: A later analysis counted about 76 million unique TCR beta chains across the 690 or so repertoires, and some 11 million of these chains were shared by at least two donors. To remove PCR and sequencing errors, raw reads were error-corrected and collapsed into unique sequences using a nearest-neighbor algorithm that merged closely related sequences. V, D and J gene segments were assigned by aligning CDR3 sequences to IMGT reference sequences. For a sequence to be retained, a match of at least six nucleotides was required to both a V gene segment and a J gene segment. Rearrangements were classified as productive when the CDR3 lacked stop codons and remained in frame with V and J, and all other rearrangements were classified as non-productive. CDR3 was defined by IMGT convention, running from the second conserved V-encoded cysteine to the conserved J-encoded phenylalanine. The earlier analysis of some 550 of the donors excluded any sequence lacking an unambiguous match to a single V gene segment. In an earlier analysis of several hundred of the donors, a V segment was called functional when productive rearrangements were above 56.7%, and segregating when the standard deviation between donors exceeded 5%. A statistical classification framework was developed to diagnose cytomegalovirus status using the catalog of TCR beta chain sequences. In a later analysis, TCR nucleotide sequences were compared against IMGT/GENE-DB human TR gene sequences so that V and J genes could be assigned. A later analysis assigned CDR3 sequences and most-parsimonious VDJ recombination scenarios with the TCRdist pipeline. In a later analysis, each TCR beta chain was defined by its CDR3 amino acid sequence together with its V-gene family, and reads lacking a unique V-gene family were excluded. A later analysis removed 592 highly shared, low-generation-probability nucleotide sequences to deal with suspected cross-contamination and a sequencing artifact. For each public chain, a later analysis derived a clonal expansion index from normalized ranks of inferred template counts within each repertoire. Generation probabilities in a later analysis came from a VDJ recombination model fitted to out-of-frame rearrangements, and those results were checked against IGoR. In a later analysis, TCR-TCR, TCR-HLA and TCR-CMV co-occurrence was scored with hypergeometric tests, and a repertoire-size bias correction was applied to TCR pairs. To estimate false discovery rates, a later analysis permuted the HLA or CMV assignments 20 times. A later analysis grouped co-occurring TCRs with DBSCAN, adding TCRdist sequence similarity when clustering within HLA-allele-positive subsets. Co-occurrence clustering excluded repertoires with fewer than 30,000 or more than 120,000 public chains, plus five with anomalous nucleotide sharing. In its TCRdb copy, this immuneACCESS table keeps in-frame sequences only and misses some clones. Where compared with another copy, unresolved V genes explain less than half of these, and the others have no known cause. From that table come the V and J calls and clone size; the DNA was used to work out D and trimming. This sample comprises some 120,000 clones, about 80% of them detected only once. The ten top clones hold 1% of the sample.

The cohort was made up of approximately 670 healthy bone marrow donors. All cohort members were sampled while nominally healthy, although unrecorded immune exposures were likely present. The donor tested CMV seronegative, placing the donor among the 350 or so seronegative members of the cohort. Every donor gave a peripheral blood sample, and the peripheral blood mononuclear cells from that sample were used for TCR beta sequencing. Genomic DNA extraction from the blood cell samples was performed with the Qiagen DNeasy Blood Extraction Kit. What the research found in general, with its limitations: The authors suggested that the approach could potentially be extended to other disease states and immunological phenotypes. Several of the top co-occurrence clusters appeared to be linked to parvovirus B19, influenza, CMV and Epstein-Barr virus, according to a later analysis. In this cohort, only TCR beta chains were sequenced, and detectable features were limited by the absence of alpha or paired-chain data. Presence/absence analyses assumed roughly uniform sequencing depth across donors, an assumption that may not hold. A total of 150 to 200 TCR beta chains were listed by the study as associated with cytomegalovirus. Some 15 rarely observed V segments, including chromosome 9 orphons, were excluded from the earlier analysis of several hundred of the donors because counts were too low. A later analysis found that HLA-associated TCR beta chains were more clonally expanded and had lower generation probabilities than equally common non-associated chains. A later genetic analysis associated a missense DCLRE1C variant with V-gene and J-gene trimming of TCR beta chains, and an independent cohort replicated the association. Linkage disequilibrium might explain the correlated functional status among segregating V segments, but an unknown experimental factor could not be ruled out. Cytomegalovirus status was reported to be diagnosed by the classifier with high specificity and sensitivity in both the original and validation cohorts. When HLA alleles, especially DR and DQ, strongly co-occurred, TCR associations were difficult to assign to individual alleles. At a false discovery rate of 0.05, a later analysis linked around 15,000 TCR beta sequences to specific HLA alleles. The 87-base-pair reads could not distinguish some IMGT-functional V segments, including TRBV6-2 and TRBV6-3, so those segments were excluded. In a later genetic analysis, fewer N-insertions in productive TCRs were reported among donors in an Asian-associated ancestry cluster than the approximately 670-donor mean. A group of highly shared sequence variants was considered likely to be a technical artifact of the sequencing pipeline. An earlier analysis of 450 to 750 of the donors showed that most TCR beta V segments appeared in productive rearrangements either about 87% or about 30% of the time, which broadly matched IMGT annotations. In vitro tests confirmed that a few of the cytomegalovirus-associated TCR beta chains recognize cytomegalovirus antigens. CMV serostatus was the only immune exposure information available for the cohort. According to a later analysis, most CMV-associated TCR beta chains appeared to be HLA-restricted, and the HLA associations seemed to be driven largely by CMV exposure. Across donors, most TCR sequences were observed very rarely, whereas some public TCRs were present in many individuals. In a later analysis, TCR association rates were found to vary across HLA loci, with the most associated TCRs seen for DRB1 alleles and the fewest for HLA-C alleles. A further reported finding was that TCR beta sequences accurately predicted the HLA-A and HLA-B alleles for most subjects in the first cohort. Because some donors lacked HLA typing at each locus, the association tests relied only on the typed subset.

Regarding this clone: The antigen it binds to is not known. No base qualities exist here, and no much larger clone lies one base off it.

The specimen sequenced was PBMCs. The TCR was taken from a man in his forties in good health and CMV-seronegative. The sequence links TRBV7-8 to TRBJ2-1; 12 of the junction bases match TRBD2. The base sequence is TGTGCCAGCAGCCCCAGGGCTAGCGGGAGGGGGGACTACAATGAGCAGTTCTTC. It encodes CASSPRASGRGDYNEQFF.